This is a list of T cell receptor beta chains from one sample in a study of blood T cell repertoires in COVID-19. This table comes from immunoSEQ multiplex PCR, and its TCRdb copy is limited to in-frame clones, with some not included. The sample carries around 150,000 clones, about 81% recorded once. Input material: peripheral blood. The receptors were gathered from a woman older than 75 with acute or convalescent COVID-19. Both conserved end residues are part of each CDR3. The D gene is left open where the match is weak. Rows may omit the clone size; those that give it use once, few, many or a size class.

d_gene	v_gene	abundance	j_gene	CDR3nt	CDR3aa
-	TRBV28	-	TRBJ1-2	TGTGCCAGCTGGACAGCTAACTATGGCTACACCTTC	CASWTANYGYTF
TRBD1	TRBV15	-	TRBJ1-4	TGTGCCACCAGACAGGGGGCAACTAATGAAAAACTGTTTTTT	CATRQGATNEKLFF
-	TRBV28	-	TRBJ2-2	TGTGCCAGCAGTCCGAGAGAGAAGCTGTTTTTT	CASSPREKLFF
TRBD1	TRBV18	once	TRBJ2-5	TGTGCCAGCTCACCACTCGGGCAGGGGGCTCAGACCCAGTACTTC	CASSPLGQGAQTQYF
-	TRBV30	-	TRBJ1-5	TGTGCCTGGAAAACAGAAGATCAGCCCCAGCATTTT	CAWKTEDQPQHF
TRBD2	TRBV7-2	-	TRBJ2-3	TGTGCCAGCAGCTCCCAGGGAGGGGCTACAACAGATACGCAGTATTTT	CASSSQGGATTDTQYF
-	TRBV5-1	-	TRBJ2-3	TGCGCCAGCAGCTTGGATCACGGGAGTGGGGATACGCAGTATTTT	CASSLDHGSGDTQYF
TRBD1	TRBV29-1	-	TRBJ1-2	TGCAGCGTTGAGGACAGGGCCGGTGGCTACACCTTC	CSVEDRAGGYTF
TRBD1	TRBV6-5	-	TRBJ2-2	TGTGCCAGCAGCCAGGGGGCCGGTAACACCGGGGAGCTGTTTTTT	CASSQGAGNTGELFF
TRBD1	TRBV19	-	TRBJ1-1	TGTGCCAGTAGTCCAAATATAGATCACAGGGGTCATGAAGCTTTCTTT	CASSPNIDHRGHEAFF
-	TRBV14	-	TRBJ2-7	TGTGCCAGCAGCCGAGTAGGCGGGGCTTCCTACGAGCAGTACTTC	CASSRVGGASYEQYF
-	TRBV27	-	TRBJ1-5	TGTGCCAGCAGTTTCAGATATAGCAATCAGCCCCAGCATTTT	CASSFRYSNQPQHF
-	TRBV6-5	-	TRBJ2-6	TGTGCCAGCAGTTACGCGTCTGGGGCCAACGTCCTGACTTTC	CASSYASGANVLTF
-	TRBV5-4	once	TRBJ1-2	TGTGCCAGCAGCCCCCGGGACTCTGGCTATGGCTACACCTTC	CASSPRDSGYGYTF
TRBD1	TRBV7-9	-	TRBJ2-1	TGTGCCAGCAGCCAGATGGGGACAGGGGAGCAGTTCTTC	CASSQMGTGEQFF
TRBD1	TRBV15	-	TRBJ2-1	TGTGCCACCAGCAGGGACAGGGGACTGCCGTCCTACAATGAGCAGTTCTTC	CATSRDRGLPSYNEQFF
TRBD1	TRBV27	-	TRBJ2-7	TGTGCCAGCAGTCCTAACAGGGGGAAGAGCTCCTACGAGCAGTACTTC	CASSPNRGKSSYEQYF
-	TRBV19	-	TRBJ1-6	TGTGCCAGTAGTATGGGGCAAAACTATAATTCACCCCTCCACTTT	CASSMGQNYNSPLHF
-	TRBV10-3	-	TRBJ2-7	TGTGCCATCAGTGGGTCTCCGAGCTCCTACGAGCAGTACTTC	CAISGSPSSYEQYF
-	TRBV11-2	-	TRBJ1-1	TGTGCCAGCAGCGAACGGGGTGGTCTGGTATTCACTGAAGCTTTCTTT	CASSERGGLVFTEAFF
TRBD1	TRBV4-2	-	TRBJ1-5	TGTGCCAGCAGCAGAGGACAGGGGGCCGATCAGCCCCAGCATTTT	CASSRGQGADQPQHF
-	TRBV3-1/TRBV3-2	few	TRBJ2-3	TGTGCCAGCAGCCAAGTTACCGGGAATACGCAGTATTTT	CASSQVTGNTQYF
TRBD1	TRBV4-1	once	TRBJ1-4	TGCGCCAGCAGCCGGACAGGGTTTAATGAAAAACTGTTTTTT	CASSRTGFNEKLFF
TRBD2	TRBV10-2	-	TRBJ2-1	TGCGCCAGCAGACTAGCGGGGGGGACCTACAATGAGCAGTTCTTC	CASRLAGGTYNEQFF
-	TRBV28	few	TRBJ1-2	TGTGCCAGCAGTTACGCGAGGCCGGGCTATGGCTACACCTTC	CASSYARPGYGYTF
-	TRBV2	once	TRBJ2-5	TGTGCCAGCAGTCCCGACAGAAACCAAGAGACCCAGTACTTC	CASSPDRNQETQYF
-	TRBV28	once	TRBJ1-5	TGTGCCAGCAGTCCCTCAACTTATCAGCCCCAGCATTTT	CASSPSTYQPQHF